Only one count was recorded for the clone carrying this T cell receptor beta chain. Its antigen is still unknown. This specimen comes from a study of cytomegalovirus exposure and HLA in healthy donors. Study-level results: Later analysis suggested links between common viral pathogens and several top significant clusters. In a later analysis, V- and J-gene trimming of beta chains associated with a DCLRE1C missense variant, replicated independently. According to reports, the classifier identified cytomegalovirus status with high specificity and sensitivity. Generally TCR sequences proved uncommon, though certain public TCRs appeared in numerous donors.

The PCR ran on 60 Vbeta and 13 Jbeta primers. The data were produced by immunoSEQ multiplex PCR, yet TCRdb's version contains in-frame clones alone and is incomplete. In the table there are 150,000 to 200,000 clones, 75% to 80% of which are singletons. This CDR3 is 15 amino acids long. The J segment lost 8 bases and the V segment lost 4 bases, leaving 11 bases of the junction unmatched. Germline V gene lookup returns CDR1 SGHNT and CDR2 YYREEE (reference sequence). This chain links TRBV5-4 with TRBJ1-4; TRBD1 aligns across 7 bases. The specimen sequenced was PBMCs. The receptor comes from a woman in her 30s in good health and CMV-seropositive. The CDR3 DNA is TGTGCCAGCAGCCACAAAGGGGGCGCTTTCGAAAAACTGTTTTTT. Its protein is CASSHKGGAFEKLFF.